The 21 T cell receptor beta chains below come from one sample, sequenced in a study of T cell repertoires in cytomegalovirus infection. Antigens for these TCRs are unknown. A single record per CDR3 protein comes from TCRdb applying MiXCR to the reads. Of 200,000 or so distinct CDR3 sequences detected, approximately 38% appear once; the ten largest clones hold approximately 60%. The sequenced sample was CD8+ T cells from cultured PBMCs, obtained from culture after CMV antigen stimulation. The receptors stem from a human donor in good health (CMV status not recorded). Some clones in this sample may be carry-over from other donors' samples.

The genes are TRBV18 and TRBJ1-6, with a weak D call TRBD1 (5 bases). The V end lost 9 bases, the J end lost 5 bases, and 17 bases lay between the germline ends. CDR3 size: 15 residues. In germline, CDR1 is KGHSH, CDR2 LQKENI. The DNA of the CDR3 is TGTGCCAGATCCGGAGACAGATTTGATAATTCACCCCTCCACTTT. Translated: CARSGDRFDNSPLHF. The whole variable domain, filled in from reference TRBV18 and TRBJ1-6, reads NAGVMQNPRHLVRRRGQEARLRCSPMKGHSHVYWYRQLPEEGLKFMVYLQKENIIDESGMPKERFSAEFPKEGPSILRIQQVVRGDSAAYFCARSGDRFDNSPLHFGNGTRLTVT.

This chain joins TRBV7-9 and TRBJ2-7, with D tentatively TRBD1 or TRBD2 (6 bases each). Germline-derived CDR1 and CDR2 are SEHNR and FQNEAQ (reference sequence). V lost 4 bases to trimming and J lost 2 bases, with 15 bases between them. The CDR3 totals 15 residues. The chain's CDR3 is CASSWGAKLPYEQYF. The CDR3 nucleotides are TGTGCCAGCAGCTGGGGGGCAAAGCTTCCCTACGAGCAGTACTTC.

The chain links TRBV12-3 or TRBV12-4 to TRBJ2-1, with a weak D call TRBD2 (6 bases). This CDR3 spans 15 amino acids. Trimming took 6 bases from V and 8 from J, leaving 20 bases between them. DNA for the CDR3: TGTGCCAGCAGCCCACAAACCGGGACTCGGGATGAGCAGTTCTTC. It is translated as CASSPQTGTRDEQFF.

The chain links TRBV11-2 to TRBJ2-7; the match to TRBD2 covers 8 bases. The trim removed 5 bases at V and 1 base at J, leaving 16 bases unmatched. CDR1 is SGHAT and CDR2 is FQNNGV in the germline V gene. This CDR3 comprises 18 residues. CDR3 loop: CASSQWTSRDYGSYEQYF. Here the CDR3 DNA reads TGTGCCAGCAGCCAGTGGACTAGCAGGGACTATGGGTCCTACGAGCAGTACTTC. The full variable domain, with the rest looked up from reference TRBV11-2 and TRBJ2-7, is EAGVAQSPRYKIIEKRQSVAFWCNPISGHATLYWYQQILGQGPKLLIQFQNNGVVDDSQLPKDRFSAERLKGVDSTLKIQPAKLEDSAVYLCASSQWTSRDYGSYEQYFGPGTRLTVT.

CDR3 sequence: CSVAKGPYNEQFF. The DNA of the CDR3 is TGCAGCGTCGCCAAGGGACCCTACAATGAGCAGTTCTTC. The chain has TRBV29-1 and TRBJ2-1, with D perhaps being TRBD1 or TRBD2 (5 bases each). The length of the CDR3 is 13 residues. Germline assignment: CDR1 SQVTM and CDR2 ANQGSEA. The V end was cut by 6 bases, the J end by 2 bases, with 11 bases between.

The genes are TRBV19 and TRBJ1-2; D gene ambiguous. The V gene lost 5 bases and the J gene lost 0 bases, with 13 bases spanning the gap. This CDR3 has 15 residues. Germline V lookup: CDR1 LNHDA, CDR2 SQIVND (reference sequence). CDR3 amino acids: CASSPREATNYGYTF. CDR3 in DNA: TGTGCCAGTAGTCCACGGGAGGCTACTAACTATGGCTACACCTTC.

Here the CDR3 reads CASSQEDRGLAGEQFF. The CDR3 bases are TGCGCCAGCAGCCAAGAAGACCGCGGACTAGCGGGAGAGCAGTTCTTC. The genes are TRBV4-1 and TRBJ2-1; 12 bases agree with TRBD2. The V segment lost 0 bases and the J segment 10 bases; nucleotides outside the gene matches: 7. Per germline, CDR1 MGHRA and CDR2 YSYEKL. The CDR3 has 16 amino acids.

This clonotype was detected a few times. Its ends do not fully match the called genes, so a read error is possible. The CDR3 DNA follows: TGTGCCAGCAGCGCGACGAGAGGAAACGAGCAGTACTTC. It translates to CASSATRGNEQYF. The rearrangement uses TRBV4-1 and TRBJ2-7; unclear D gene. Germline values: CDR1 MGHRA, CDR2 YSYEKL. CDR3 length: 13 residues.

DNA of the CDR3: TGTGCCAGCAGGGGGATGGGGGGCGCAGGAAATGAGCAGTTCTTC. Translating it yields CASRGMGGAGNEQFF. The rearrangement links TRBV7-2 to TRBJ2-1; the D call may be TRBD1 or TRBD2 (6 bases each). Per the germline V gene, CDR1 is SGHTA and CDR2 is FQGNSA. Trimming cost V 6 bases and J 7 bases, with 19 bases left between them. The CDR3 is 15 amino acids.

Concerning this clonotype itself: A much bigger clone sits one base away, suggesting this may be a read error. The CDR3 ends on some other residue instead of the conserved phenylalanine or tryptophan, so this is likely a read error. This chain links TRBV6-4 with TRBJ2-1; 12 bases map to TRBD2. This CDR3 has 14 residues. Germline CDR1 and CDR2: MRHNA and SNTAGT. V was pared by 6 bases and J by 8 bases, with 5 bases of the junction left unmatched. The CDR3: CASSPGLAGHEQFL. CDR3 DNA sequence: TGTGCCAGCAGCCCGGGACTAGCGGGCCATGAGCAGTTCTTA.

V gene TRBV11-2 combines with J gene TRBJ2-3; D not certain. The V end was cut by 1 base, the J end by 1 base, with 15 bases between. Germline V lookup: CDR1 SGHAT, CDR2 FQNNGV. The CDR3 runs 17 residues. The CDR3 sequence is CASSLVPLEPRTDTQYF. In nucleotides, the CDR3 is TGTGCCAGCAGCTTAGTCCCTCTGGAGCCCCGCACAGATACGCAGTATTTT.

V and J are TRBV20-1 and TRBJ1-5, with unresolved D. Germline lookup yields CDR1 DFQATT and CDR2 SNEGSKA (reference sequence). The CDR3 is 14 residues long. The V end was cut by 1 base, the J end by 4 bases, with 11 bases between. The CDR3 loop is CSARVRQINQPQHF. The CDR3, as DNA: TGCAGTGCTAGAGTTAGGCAGATAAATCAGCCCCAGCATTTT.

This chain connects TRBV7-6 to TRBJ1-5; TRBD1 matches 7 bases. This CDR3 contains 15 residues. CDR1 is SGHVS and CDR2 is FNYEAQ in the germline V gene. With 5 bases clipped from V and 0 bases from J, the junction kept 4 bases outside the gene matches. The CDR3 DNA is TGTGCCAGCAGCGAGGGACAGTATAGCAATCAGCCCCAGCATTTT. Translated: CASSEGQYSNQPQHF.

This clonotype was observed many times. This chain connects TRBV7-2 to TRBJ2-7; a weak D match, TRBD1 (7 bases). Trimming took 0 bases from V and 2 from J, leaving 17 bases between them. The V gene's germline CDR1 is SGHTA and CDR2 FQGNSA. The CDR3 spans 17 residues. The CDR3 region has the DNA TGTGCCAGCAGCTTAGCGGGGGGACAGATAGTCGCCTACGAGCAGTACTTC. Amino acid sequence: CASSLAGGQIVAYEQYF.

The chain recombines TRBV6-1 with TRBJ1-1; no clear D. Germline V gene sequence: CDR1 MNHNS, CDR2 SASEGT. CDR3 size: 14 residues. Trimming pared 8 bases from V and 0 bases from J, leaving 13 bases between. The chain's CDR3 is CASSEDAMNTEAFF. As DNA, the CDR3 is TGTGCCAGCTCGGAGGACGCCATGAACACTGAAGCTTTCTTT.

This clonotype has at least ten counts. The chain has TRBV7-2 and TRBJ2-7, with a possible D match to TRBD2 (5 bases). CDR1 is SGHTA, CDR2 FQGNSA, per germline. The V end lost 5 bases, the J end lost 0 bases, and 17 bases lay between the germline ends. The CDR3 is made up of 16 amino acids. This CDR3 reads CASSPREERSSYEQYF. In DNA, the CDR3 is TGTGCCAGCAGCCCCCGGGAAGAGCGGAGCTCCTACGAGCAGTACTTC.

This clonotype was picked up a small number of times. J is TRBJ2-3 and V is TRBV7-6; D not resolved. V was cut by 1 base and J by 0 bases, with 11 bases left in between. Germline V lookup: CDR1 SGHVS, CDR2 FNYEAQ. This CDR3 region has 16 residues. The CDR3 region is CASSLGRDPSTDTQYF. The CDR3 coding sequence is TGTGCCAGCAGCTTAGGTCGAGATCCTAGCACAGATACGCAGTATTTT.

The chain combines TRBV7-9 with TRBJ2-3; 7 nucleotides agree with TRBD2. After removal of 5 bases from V and 5 bases from J, the junction contained 16 bases not matched to a gene. This CDR3 has 17 residues. CDR1 SEHNR and CDR2 FQNEAQ come from the germline V gene (reference sequence). The CDR3 protein is CASSHLSGGPIGDTQYF. CDR3 nucleotide sequence: TGTGCCAGCAGCCATCTCTCGGGAGGTCCCATCGGAGATACGCAGTATTTT. Full variable domain (rest looked up from reference TRBV7-9 and TRBJ2-3): DTGVSQNPRHKITKRGQNVTFRCDPISEHNRLYWYRQTLGQGPEFLTYFQNEAQLEKSRLLSDRFSAERPKGSFSTLEIQRTEQGDSAMYLCASSHLSGGPIGDTQYFGPGTRLTVL.

This clonotype was seen a handful of times. This chain joins TRBV27 and TRBJ1-4; weak D call: TRBD1 (6 bases). Between the trimmed V and J ends, which lost 0 bases and 2 bases, there was a span of 10 bases. The CDR3 runs to 16 residues. The germline V gene has CDR1 MNHEY and CDR2 SMNVEV (reference sequence). The CDR3, as DNA: TGTGCCAGCAGTTTATCGAGAGGGGGTACTAATGAAAAACTGTTTTTT. This sequence encodes CASSLSRGGTNEKLFF.

This sequence joins TRBV29-1 and TRBJ2-2; 9 nucleotides match TRBD2. CDR1 SQVTM and CDR2 ANQGSEA come from the germline V gene. V shed 7 bases, J shed 6 bases, and the junction held 9 bases outside the gene matches. The CDR3 extends over 14 amino acids. Here the CDR3 reads CSGWTSDEPGELFF. As DNA, the CDR3 is TGCAGCGGGTGGACTAGCGACGAACCCGGGGAGCTGTTTTTT.

The chain joins TRBV12-3 or TRBV12-4 to TRBJ1-2, with D tentatively TRBD1 (6 bases). Trimming took 6 bases from V and 12 from J, leaving 20 bases between them. The CDR3 runs to 13 residues. CDR3 coding DNA: TGTGCCAGCAGCCCACTAGGGGACAACGCCCACACCTTC. Its protein is CASSPLGDNAHTF.